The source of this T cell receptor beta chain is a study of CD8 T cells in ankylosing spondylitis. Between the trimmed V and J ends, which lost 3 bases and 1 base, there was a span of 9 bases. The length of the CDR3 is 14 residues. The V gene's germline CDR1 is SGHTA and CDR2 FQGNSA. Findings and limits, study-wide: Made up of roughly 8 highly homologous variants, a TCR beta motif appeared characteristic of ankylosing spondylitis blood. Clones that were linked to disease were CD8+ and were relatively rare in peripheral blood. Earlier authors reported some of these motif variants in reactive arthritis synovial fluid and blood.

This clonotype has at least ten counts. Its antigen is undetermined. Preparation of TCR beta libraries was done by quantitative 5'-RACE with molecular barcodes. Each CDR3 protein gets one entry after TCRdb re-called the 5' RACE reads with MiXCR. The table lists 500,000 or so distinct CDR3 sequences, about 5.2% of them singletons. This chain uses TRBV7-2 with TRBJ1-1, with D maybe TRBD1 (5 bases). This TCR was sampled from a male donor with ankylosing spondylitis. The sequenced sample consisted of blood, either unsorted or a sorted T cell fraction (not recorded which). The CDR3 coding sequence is TGTGCCAGCAGCTTTGGGGCTACGAACACTGAAGCTTTCTTT. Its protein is CASSFGATNTEAFF.